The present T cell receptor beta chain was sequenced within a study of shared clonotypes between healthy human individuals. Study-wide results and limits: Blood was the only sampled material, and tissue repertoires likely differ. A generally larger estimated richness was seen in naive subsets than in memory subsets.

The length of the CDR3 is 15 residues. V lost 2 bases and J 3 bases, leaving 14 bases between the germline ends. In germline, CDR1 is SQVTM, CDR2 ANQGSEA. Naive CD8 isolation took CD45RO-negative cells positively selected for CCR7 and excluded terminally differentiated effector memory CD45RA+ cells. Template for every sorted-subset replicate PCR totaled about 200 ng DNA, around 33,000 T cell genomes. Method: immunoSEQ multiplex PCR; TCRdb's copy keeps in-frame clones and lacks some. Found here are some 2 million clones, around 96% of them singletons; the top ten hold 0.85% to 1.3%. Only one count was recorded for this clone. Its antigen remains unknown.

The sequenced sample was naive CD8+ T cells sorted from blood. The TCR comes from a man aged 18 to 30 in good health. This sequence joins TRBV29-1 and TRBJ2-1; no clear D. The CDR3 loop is CSVESGRKHYNEQFF. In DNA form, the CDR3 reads TGCAGCGTTGAATCAGGTAGGAAACACTACAATGAGCAGTTCTTC.